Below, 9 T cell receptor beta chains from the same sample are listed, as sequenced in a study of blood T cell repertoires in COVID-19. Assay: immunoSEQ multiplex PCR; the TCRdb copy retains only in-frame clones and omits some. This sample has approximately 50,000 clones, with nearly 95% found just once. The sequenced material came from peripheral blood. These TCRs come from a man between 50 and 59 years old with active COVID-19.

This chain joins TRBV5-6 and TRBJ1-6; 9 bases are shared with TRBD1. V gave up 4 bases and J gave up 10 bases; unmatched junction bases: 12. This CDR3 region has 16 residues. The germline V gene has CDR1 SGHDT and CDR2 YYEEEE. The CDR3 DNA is TGTGCCAGCAGCGTATTGTTGGGACAGGGTCGATCACCCCTCCACTTT. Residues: CASSVLLGQGRSPLHF.

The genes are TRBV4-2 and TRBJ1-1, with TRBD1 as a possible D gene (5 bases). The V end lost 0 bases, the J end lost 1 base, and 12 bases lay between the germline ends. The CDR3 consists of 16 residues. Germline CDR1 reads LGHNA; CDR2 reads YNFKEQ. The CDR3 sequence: CASSQELLRANTEAFF. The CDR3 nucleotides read TGTGCCAGCAGCCAAGAACTTCTCAGGGCGAACACTGAAGCTTTCTTT.

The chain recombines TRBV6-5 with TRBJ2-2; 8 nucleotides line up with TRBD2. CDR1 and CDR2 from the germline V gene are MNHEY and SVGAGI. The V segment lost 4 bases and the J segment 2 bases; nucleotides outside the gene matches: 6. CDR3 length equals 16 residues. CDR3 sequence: CASSSSGGHNTGELFF. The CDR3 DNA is TGTGCCAGCAGTTCCAGCGGGGGCCACAACACCGGGGAGCTGTTTTTT.

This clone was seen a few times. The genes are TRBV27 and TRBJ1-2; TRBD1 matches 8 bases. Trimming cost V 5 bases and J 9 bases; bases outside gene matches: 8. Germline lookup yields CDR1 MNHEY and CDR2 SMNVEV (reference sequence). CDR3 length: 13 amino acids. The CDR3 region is CASSTRTGLRYTF. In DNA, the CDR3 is TGTGCCAGCAGTACCAGGACAGGGCTCCGCTACACCTTC.

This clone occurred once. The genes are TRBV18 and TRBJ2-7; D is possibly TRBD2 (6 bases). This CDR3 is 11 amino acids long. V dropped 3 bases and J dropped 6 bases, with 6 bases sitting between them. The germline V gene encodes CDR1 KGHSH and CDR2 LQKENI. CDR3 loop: CASSPGGEQYF. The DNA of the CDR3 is TGTGCCAGCTCACCGGGGGGCGAGCAGTACTTC.

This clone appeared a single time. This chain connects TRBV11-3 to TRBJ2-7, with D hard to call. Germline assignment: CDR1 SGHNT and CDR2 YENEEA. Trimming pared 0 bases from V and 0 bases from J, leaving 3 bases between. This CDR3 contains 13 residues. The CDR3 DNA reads TGTGCCAGCAGCTTAGACAGCTCCTACGAGCAGTACTTC. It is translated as CASSLDSSYEQYF.

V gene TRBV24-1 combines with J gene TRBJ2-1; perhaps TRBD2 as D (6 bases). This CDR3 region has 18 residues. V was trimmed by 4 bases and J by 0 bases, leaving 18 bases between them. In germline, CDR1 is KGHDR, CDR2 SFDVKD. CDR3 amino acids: CATSEAPGTGGSYNEQFF. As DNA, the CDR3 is TGTGCCACCAGTGAGGCCCCGGGGACTGGGGGCTCCTACAATGAGCAGTTCTTC.

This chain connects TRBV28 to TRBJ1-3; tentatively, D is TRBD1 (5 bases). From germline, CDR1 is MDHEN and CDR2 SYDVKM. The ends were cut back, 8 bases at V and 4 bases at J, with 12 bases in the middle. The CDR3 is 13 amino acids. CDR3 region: CASWRGGGNTIYF. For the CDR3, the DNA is TGTGCCAGCTGGCGGGGGGGAGGAAACACCATATATTTT.

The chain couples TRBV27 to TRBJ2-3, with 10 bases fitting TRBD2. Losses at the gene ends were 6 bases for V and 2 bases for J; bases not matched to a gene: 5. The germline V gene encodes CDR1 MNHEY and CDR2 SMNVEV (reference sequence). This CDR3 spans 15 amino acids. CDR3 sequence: CASRTGLAITDTQYF. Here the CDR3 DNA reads TGTGCCAGCAGGACGGGACTAGCGATCACAGATACGCAGTATTTT.